This TCR beta chain was obtained from a study of blood T cell repertoires in COVID-19 (dated by TCRdb to 2019 to 2021). Background for the entire study: Samples from collaborators originated in the United States, Italy and Spain and spanned both the acute and convalescent phases of COVID-19. The prospective study material was composed of cDNA or gDNA derived from T cells, B-cell-depleted T cells, or PBMCs. Subjects who had been exposed to COVID-19, were actively infected with it, or had recovered from it provided the deeply sampled blood TCRbeta repertoires that made up the dataset. The repertoires were released in a freely available public database intended as a resource for research on the immune response to SARS-CoV-2. Samples were obtained from the ongoing ImmuneRACE study (first 160 participants) and from over a thousand subjects provided by 6 global collaborators. The sample metadata nearly always contained a de-identified subject ID, COVID-19 status, age in years and sex. HLA class I and class II types, where available, came from metadata supplied by the sample provider rather than from assay-based typing. The full study reports these points: How much clinical and demographic metadata was included differed by source and by participant, and the metadata was provided uncurated.

With regard to this clone: It has no known antigen specificity. It has no much larger one-base neighbor in the sample; base qualities were not kept.

TCRbeta CDR3 regions were amplified from genomic DNA by means of the immunoSEQ Assay, a bias-controlled multiplex PCR. On the study's bioinformatics: The number of nucleated cells in each sample was estimated by amplification of reference gene primers within the assay. To quantify the absolute abundance of each unique TCRbeta CDR3 rearrangement, sequence reads were collapsed and filtered. For each sample, productive Simpson clonality was calculated as the square root of Simpson's diversity index over productive rearrangements. What TCRdb holds here is the immuneACCESS table cut down to in-frame rearrangements. Part of the clones is not present; checked against another copy, under half of the missing clones reflect an unresolved V gene, and the others are unexplained. The DNA gave D and trimming, while V, J and clone size come from that table. The sample table lists around 270,000 clones, around 88% of them with a count of one. The ten largest make up about 4.2% of the sample.

The collaborating institutions used their own protocols to collect whole blood in K2EDTA tubes. For TCRbeta analysis, collaborators shipped samples as frozen whole blood, isolated PBMCs, or DNA extracted from either of those sample types. In the germline V gene, CDR1 corresponds to SQVTM and CDR2 to ANQGSEA. The germline V end is reduced by 4 bases and the J end by 6 bases; junction bases left unmatched: 9. From the cysteine up to the phenylalanine, the CDR3 has a length of 14 residues. Only the CDR3 DNA stays, 42 bases, in frame from base 1. Specimen: peripheral blood. This sequence was found in a middle-aged man with acute or convalescent COVID-19. The V and J genes are TRBV29-1 and TRBJ2-7; the central 10 bases match TRBD1. The CDR3 region has the sequence CSVGRQGASGEQYF. The sequenced DNA: TGCAGCGTTGGTCGACAGGGGGCTTCGGGCGAGCAGTACTTC.